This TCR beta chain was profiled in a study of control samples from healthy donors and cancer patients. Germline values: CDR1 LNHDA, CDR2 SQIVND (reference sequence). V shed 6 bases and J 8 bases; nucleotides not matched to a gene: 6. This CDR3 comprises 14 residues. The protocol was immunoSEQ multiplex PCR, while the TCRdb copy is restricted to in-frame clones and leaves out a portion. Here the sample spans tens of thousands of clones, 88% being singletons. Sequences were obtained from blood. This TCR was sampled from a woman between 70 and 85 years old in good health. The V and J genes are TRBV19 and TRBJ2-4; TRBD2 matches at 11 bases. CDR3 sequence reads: CASRLAGAKDIQYF. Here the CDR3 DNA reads TGTGCCAGTAGACTAGCGGGGGCCAAGGACATTCAGTACTTC.